These 18 T cell receptor beta chains share one sample of origin, sequenced in a study of STAT5B mutations in CD4+ large granular lymphocyte leukemia. Produced via immunoSEQ multiplex PCR; TCRdb's table is partial and in-frame only. The table records 20,000 or so clones, roughly 83% of them present only once. Sequences were obtained from CD4+ T cells from blood buffy coats. The receptor source for this set is a human donor in good health.

This clone was seen only a few times. V usage is TRBV4-1 and J usage is TRBJ1-1; D unresolved. With 1 base removed from V and 3 bases from J, the gap between germline ends came to 9 bases. Germline V gives CDR1 MGHRA, CDR2 YSYEKL. There are 14 residues in the CDR3. CDR3 bases: TGCGCCAGCAGCCAAGGAACGGTAGACACTGAAGCTTTCTTT. Protein product: CASSQGTVDTEAFF.

The chain employs TRBV6-1 and TRBJ2-5, with TRBD1 matching over 11 bases. V lost 7 bases to trimming and J lost 5 bases; unmatched junction nucleotides: 9. This CDR3 contains 15 residues. Germline V gives CDR1 MNHNS, CDR2 SASEGT. The CDR3: CASTADRGRGETQYF. CDR3 nucleotides: TGTGCCAGCACCGCGGACAGGGGGCGCGGGGAGACCCAGTACTTC.

The chain has TRBV7-9 and TRBJ2-3, with D perhaps TRBD1 or TRBD2 (5 bases each). Germline values: CDR1 SEHNR, CDR2 FQNEAQ (reference sequence). The CDR3 runs 14 residues. V was pared by 6 bases and J by 4 bases, with 14 bases between. CDR3 loop: CASSGSRGADTQYF. CDR3 coding DNA: TGTGCCAGCAGTGGATCGAGGGGTGCAGATACGCAGTATTTT.

The V call is TRBV6-5, the J call TRBJ2-5; no clear D. CDR3 length: 16 residues. CDR1 is MNHEY, CDR2 SVGAGI, per germline. V was pared by 0 bases and J by 2 bases, with 13 bases between. The CDR3 coding sequence is TGTGCCAGCAGTTACTCGTTTACTGCTTTACAAGAGACCCAGTACTTC. It specifies CASSYSFTALQETQYF.

This sequence joins TRBV5-6 and TRBJ1-5, with D unresolved. V was clipped by 0 bases and J by 7 bases, with 8 bases between them. Germline V CDR1 and CDR2: SGHDT, YYEEEE. The CDR3 runs to 13 residues. This chain's CDR3 is CASSLEGGQPQHF. The CDR3 DNA is TGTGCCAGCAGCTTGGAGGGTGGGCAGCCCCAGCATTTT.

The chain combines TRBV30 with TRBJ1-5; 7 bases line up with TRBD1. Germline CDR1 reads GTSNPN; CDR2 reads SVGIG (reference sequence). V lost 5 bases and J lost 7; bases outside the gene matches: 11. The CDR3 has 14 amino acids. The CDR3 DNA follows: TGTGCCTGGGCGGGTACAGGGGAGTGGCAGCCCCAGCATTTT. It specifies CAWAGTGEWQPQHF.

The chain is built from TRBV11-2 and TRBJ2-7, with 9 nucleotides matching TRBD2. Germline CDR1 SGHAT, CDR2 FQNNGV. The CDR3 sequence is 15 residues long. With V trimmed by 1 base and J by 5 bases, 6 bases remained unmatched. The CDR3 here is CASSLGTSVRNEQYF. CDR3 bases: TGTGCCAGCAGCTTAGGGACTAGCGTCCGAAACGAGCAGTACTTC.

This clone has only one observation. The V call is TRBV19, the J call TRBJ1-2; 9 nucleotides match TRBD1. Germline loops: CDR1 LNHDA, CDR2 SQIVND (reference sequence). Losses at the gene ends were 7 bases for V and 6 bases for J; bases not matched to a gene: 6. The CDR3 has 13 residues. The CDR3 is CASIPQGAHGYTF. Written as DNA, the CDR3 is TGTGCCAGTATTCCACAGGGGGCCCATGGCTACACCTTC.

The V call is TRBV7-2, the J call TRBJ2-7, with 9 positions matching TRBD2. Germline CDR1 SGHTA, CDR2 FQGNSA. V was pared by 1 base and J by 7 bases, with 11 bases of the junction left unmatched. The CDR3 loop spans 16 amino acids. This CDR3 is CASSLEAGGLTREQYF. The CDR3 coding sequence is TGTGCCAGCAGCTTAGAAGCGGGAGGACTTACTAGGGAGCAGTACTTC.

The chain carries TRBV27 and TRBJ2-7, with a weak D call TRBD1 (6 bases). Germline CDR1 and CDR2: MNHEY and SMNVEV (reference sequence). The CDR3 is 14 amino acids. V was trimmed by 2 bases and J by 6 bases, leaving 14 bases between them. The CDR3 reads CASSLARGPLEQYF. DNA for the CDR3: TGTGCCAGCAGTTTAGCCAGGGGCCCCCTCGAGCAGTACTTC.

This clone was recorded only once. V usage is TRBV9 and J usage is TRBJ2-7; D not certain. Trimming cost V 2 bases and J 2 bases, with 11 bases left between them. This CDR3 spans 14 amino acids. From germline, CDR1 is SGDLS and CDR2 YYNGEE. The CDR3 protein is CASSVMGTTYEQYF. Here the CDR3 DNA reads TGTGCCAGCAGCGTTATGGGAACCACCTACGAGCAGTACTTC.

The chain has TRBV10-1 and TRBJ2-1; tentative D call: TRBD1 (6 bases). Germline CDR1 and CDR2: WNHNN and SYGVQD (reference sequence). V gave up 3 bases and J gave up 15 bases, with 18 bases separating them. The CDR3 sequence is 13 residues long. This CDR3 reads CASSEKTGWGVFF. CDR3 DNA: TGCGCCAGCAGTGAAAAAACAGGGTGGGGCGTGTTCTTC.

The V and J genes are TRBV6-6 and TRBJ2-7, with 11 bases aligning to TRBD2. CDR1 is MNHNY, CDR2 SVGAGI, per germline (reference sequence). V lost 2 bases, J lost 2 bases, and 2 bases stayed unmatched. The CDR3 spans 15 residues. CDR3 region: CASSYGLAGPYEQYF. CDR3 in DNA: TGTGCCAGCAGTTACGGACTAGCGGGCCCCTACGAGCAGTACTTC.

This chain joins TRBV7-6 and TRBJ1-1; TRBD1 aligns across 9 bases. This CDR3 contains 14 residues. J lost 4 bases, V lost 3 bases, and 3 bases had no gene match. Germline CDR1 reads SGHVS; CDR2 reads FNYEAQ. The CDR3 loop reads CASSLKDRGTEAFF. The CDR3 DNA is TGTGCCAGCAGCTTGAAGGACAGGGGCACTGAAGCTTTCTTT.

V usage is TRBV7-2 and J usage is TRBJ1-5; no reliable D call. The V end was cut by 5 bases, the J end by 4 bases, with 6 bases between. The germline CDR1 and CDR2 sequences are SGHTA and FQGNSA. The CDR3 is 12 residues long. The CDR3 DNA sequence: TGTGCCAGCAGCGACGGAAATCAGCCCCAGCATTTT. Translated, it gives CASSDGNQPQHF.

This rearrangement joins TRBV6-5 to TRBJ2-2, with 7 bases lining up with TRBD1. V dropped 6 bases and J dropped 8; count of bases not matched to a gene: 12. The CDR3 is made up of 15 amino acids. Germline CDR1 is MNHEY and CDR2 is SVGAGI. DNA of the CDR3: TGTGCCAGCAGGGCTCCGGGACAGTTGATGGGGGAGCTGTTTTTT. Its translation: CASRAPGQLMGELFF.

This sequence joins TRBV5-1 and TRBJ2-5; D gene ambiguous. Germline V gene lookup returns CDR1 SGHRS and CDR2 YFSETQ. The CDR3 runs 13 residues. V was pared by 1 base and J by 2 bases, with 6 bases between. Here the CDR3 DNA reads TGCGCCAGCAGCTTGAACAGACAAGAGACCCAGTACTTC. Protein: CASSLNRQETQYF.

This chain links TRBV6-5 with TRBJ2-3; 8 bases are shared with TRBD2. CDR3 size: 15 residues. Per germline, CDR1 MNHEY and CDR2 SVGAGI. Trimming took 6 bases from V and 13 from J; bases not matched to a gene: 18. CDR3 residues: CASRNHASGHPREYF. The CDR3 DNA sequence: TGTGCCAGCAGAAACCACGCTAGCGGGCACCCTAGGGAGTATTTT.